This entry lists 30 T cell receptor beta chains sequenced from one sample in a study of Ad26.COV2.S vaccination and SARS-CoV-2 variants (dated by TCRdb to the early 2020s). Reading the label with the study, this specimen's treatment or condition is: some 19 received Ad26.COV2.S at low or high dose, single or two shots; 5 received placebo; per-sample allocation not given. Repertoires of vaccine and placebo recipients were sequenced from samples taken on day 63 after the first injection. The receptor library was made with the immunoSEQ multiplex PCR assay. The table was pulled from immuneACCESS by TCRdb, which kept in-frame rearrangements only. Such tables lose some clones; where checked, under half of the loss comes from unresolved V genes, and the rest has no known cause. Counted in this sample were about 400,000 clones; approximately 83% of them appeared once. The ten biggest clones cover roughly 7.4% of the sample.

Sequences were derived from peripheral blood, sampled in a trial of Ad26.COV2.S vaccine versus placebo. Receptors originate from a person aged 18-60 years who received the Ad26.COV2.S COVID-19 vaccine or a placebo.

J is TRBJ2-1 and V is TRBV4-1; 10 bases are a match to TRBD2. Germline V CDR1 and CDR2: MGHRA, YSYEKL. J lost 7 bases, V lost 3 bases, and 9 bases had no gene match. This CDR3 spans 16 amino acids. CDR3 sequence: CASSHRAQRGGNEQFF. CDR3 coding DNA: TGCGCCAGCAGCCACCGGGCCCAGCGGGGGGGTAATGAGCAGTTCTTC.

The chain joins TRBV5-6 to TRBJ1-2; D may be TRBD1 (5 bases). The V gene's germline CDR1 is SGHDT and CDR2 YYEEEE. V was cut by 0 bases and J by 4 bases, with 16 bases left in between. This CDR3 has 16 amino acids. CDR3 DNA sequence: TGTGCCAGCAGCTTGGTCGCTGGGGGGGGAAGCTATGGCTACACCTTC. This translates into CASSLVAGGGSYGYTF.

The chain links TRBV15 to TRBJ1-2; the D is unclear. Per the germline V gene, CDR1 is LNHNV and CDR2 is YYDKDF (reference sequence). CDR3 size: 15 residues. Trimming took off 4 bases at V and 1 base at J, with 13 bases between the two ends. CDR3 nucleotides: TGTGCCACCAGCACAACTAGACGGAGTAACTATGGCTACACCTTC. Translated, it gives CATSTTRRSNYGYTF. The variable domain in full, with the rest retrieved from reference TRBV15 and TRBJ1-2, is DAMVIQNPRYQVTQFGKPVTLSCSQTLNHNVMYWYQQKSSQAPKLLFHYYDKDFNNEADTPDNFQSRRPNTSFCFLDIRSPGLGDTAMYLCATSTTRRSNYGYTFGSGTRLTVV.

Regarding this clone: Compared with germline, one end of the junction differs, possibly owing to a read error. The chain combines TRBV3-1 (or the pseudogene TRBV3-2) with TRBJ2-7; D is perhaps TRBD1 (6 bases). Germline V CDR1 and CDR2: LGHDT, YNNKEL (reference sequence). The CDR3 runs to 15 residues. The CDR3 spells CANSQVKGTSYEQYF. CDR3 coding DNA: TGTGCCAACAGCCAAGTGAAGGGGACATCCTACGAGCAGTACTTC.

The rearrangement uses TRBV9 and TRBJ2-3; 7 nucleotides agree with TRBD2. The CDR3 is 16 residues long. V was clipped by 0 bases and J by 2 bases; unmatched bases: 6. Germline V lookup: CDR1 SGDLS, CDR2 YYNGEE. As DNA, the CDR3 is TGTGCCAGCAGCGTAGGGAGCGGGGATTACACAGATACGCAGTATTTT. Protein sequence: CASSVGSGDYTDTQYF. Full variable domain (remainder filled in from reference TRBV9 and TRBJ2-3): DSGVTQTPKHLITATGQRVTLRCSPRSGDLSVYWYQQSLDQGLQFLIQYYNGEERAKGNILERFSAQQFPDLHSELNLSSLELGDSALYFCASSVGSGDYTDTQYFGPGTRLTVL.

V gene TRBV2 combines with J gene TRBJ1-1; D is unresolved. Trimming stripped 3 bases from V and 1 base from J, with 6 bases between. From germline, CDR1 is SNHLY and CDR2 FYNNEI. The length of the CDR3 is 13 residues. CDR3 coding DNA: TGTGCCAGCAGTGATAACGGGAACACTGAAGCTTTCTTT. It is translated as CASSDNGNTEAFF. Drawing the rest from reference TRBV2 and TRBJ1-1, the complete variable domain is EPEVTQTPSHQVTQMGQEVILRCVPISNHLYFYWYRQILGQKVEFLVSFYNNEISEKSEIFDDQFSVERPDGSNFTLKIRSTKLEDSAMYFCASSDNGNTEAFFGQGTRLTVV.

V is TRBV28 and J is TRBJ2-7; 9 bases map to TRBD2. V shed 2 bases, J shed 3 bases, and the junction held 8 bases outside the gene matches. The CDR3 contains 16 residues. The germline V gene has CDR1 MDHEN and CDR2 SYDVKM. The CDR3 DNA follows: TGTGCCAGCAGTTTAAATTGGGCTAGCGGGATCTACGAGCAGTACTTC. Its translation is CASSLNWASGIYEQYF.

CDR3: CASSSPGETQYF. CDR3 bases: TGTGCCAGCAGCAGCCCGGGGGAGACCCAGTACTTC. The chain combines TRBV6-2 or TRBV6-3 with TRBJ2-5; tentative D call: TRBD2 (5 bases). CDR1 and CDR2 from the germline V gene are MNHEY and SVGEGT. Trimming pared 6 bases from V and 5 bases from J, leaving 10 bases between. The CDR3 sequence is 12 residues long.

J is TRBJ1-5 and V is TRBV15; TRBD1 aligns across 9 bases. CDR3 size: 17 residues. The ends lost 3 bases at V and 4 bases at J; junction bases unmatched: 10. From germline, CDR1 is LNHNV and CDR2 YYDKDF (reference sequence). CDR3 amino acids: CATSREQGALGNQPQHF. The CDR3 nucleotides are TGTGCCACCAGCAGGGAACAGGGGGCATTGGGTAATCAGCCCCAGCATTTT.

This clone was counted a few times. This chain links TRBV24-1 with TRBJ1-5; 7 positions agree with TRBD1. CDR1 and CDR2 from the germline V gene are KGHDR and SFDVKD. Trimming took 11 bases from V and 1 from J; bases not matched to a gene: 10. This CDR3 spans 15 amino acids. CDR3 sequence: CAKAEGAPSNQPQHF. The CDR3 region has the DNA TGTGCCAAGGCCGAGGGGGCGCCAAGCAATCAGCCCCAGCATTTT.

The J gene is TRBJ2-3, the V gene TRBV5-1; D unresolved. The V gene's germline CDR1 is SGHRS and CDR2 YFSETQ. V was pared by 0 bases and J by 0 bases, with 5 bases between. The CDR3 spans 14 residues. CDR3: CASSLVPSTDTQYF. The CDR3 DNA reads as TGCGCCAGCAGCTTGGTTCCAAGCACAGATACGCAGTATTTT. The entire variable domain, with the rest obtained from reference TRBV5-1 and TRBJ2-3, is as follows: KAGVTQTPRYLIKTRGQQVTLSCSPISGHRSVSWYQQTPGQGLQFLFEYFSETQRNKGNFPGRFSGRQFSNSRSEMNVSTLELGDSALYLCASSLVPSTDTQYFGPGTRLTVL.

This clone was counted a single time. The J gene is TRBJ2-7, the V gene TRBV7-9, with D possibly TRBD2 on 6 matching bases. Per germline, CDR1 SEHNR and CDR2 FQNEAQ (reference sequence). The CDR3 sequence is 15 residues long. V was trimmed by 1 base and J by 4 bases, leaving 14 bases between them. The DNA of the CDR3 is TGTGCCAGCAGCTTAGAACTAGCTCGAGGTTACGAGCAGTACTTC. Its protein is CASSLELARGYEQYF.

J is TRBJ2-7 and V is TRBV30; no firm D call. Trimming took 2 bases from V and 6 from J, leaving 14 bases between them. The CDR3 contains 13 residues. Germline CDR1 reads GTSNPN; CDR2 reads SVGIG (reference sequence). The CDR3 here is CAWSSTLGPEQYF. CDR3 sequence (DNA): TGTGCCTGGAGTTCCACCCTAGGCCCCGAGCAGTACTTC.

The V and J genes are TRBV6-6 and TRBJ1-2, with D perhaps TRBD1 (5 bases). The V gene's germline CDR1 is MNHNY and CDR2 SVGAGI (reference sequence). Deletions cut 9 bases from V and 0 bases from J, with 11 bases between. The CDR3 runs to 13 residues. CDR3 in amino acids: CASWGGANYGYTF. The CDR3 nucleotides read TGTGCCAGTTGGGGCGGAGCTAACTATGGCTACACCTTC.

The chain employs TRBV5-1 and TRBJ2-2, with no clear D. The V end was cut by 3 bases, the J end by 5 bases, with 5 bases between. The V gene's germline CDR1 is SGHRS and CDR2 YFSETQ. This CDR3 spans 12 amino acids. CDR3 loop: CASSWDTGELFF. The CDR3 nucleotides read TGCGCCAGCAGCTGGGATACCGGGGAGCTGTTTTTT.

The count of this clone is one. The CDR3 loop is CASSPRDRATKQYF. The CDR3 DNA sequence: TGTGCCAGCTCACCCCGGGACAGGGCTACGAAGCAGTACTTC. This chain links TRBV18 with TRBJ2-7; 9 bases agree with TRBD1. The J segment lost 8 bases and the V segment lost 3 bases, leaving 8 bases of the junction unmatched. This CDR3 region has 14 residues. The V gene's germline CDR1 is KGHSH and CDR2 LQKENI. The full variable domain, in which reference TRBV18 and TRBJ2-7 provide the parts outside the CDR3, is NAGVMQNPRHLVRRRGQEARLRCSPMKGHSHVYWYRQLPEEGLKFMVYLQKENIIDESGMPKERFSAEFPKEGPSILRIQQVVRGDSAAYFCASSPRDRATKQYFGPGTRLTVT.

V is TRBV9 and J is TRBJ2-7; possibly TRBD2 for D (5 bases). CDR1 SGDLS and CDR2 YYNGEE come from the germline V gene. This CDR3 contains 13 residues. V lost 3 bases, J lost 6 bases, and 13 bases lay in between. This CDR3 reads CASSAPGMGEQYF. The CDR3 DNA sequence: TGTGCCAGCAGCGCTCCCGGGATGGGCGAGCAGTACTTC.

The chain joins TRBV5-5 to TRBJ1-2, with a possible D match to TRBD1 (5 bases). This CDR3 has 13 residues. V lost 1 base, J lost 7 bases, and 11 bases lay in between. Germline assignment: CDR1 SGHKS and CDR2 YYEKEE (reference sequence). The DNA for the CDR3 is TGTGCCAGCAGCTTGCTAGGGGATACTGGCTACACCTTC. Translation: CASSLLGDTGYTF.

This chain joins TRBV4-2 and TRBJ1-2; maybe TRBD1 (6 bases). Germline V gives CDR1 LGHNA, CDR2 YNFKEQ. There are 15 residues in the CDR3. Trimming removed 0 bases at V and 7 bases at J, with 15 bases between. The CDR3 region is CASSQDSGAPSGYTF. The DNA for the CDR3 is TGTGCCAGCAGCCAAGATTCGGGGGCGCCGAGTGGCTACACCTTC.

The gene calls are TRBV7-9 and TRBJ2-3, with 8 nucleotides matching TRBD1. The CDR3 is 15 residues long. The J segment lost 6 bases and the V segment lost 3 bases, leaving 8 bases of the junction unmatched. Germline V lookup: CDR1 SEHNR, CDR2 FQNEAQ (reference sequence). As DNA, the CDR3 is TGTGCCAGCAGCTTCGCCGGGACAGGCGTGGATACGCAGTATTTT. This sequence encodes CASSFAGTGVDTQYF. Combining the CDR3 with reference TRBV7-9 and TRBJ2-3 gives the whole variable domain DTGVSQNPRHKITKRGQNVTFRCDPISEHNRLYWYRQTLGQGPEFLTYFQNEAQLEKSRLLSDRFSAERPKGSFSTLEIQRTEQGDSAMYLCASSFAGTGVDTQYFGPGTRLTVL.

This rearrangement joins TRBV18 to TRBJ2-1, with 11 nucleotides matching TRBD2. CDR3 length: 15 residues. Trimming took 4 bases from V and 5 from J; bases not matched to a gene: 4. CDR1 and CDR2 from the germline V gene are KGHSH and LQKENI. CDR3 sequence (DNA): TGTGCCAGCTCACGGACGACTAGCGGGAACAATGAGCAGTTCTTC. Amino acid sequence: CASSRTTSGNNEQFF.

CDR3 sequence (DNA): TGTGCCAGCAGCCCCGTCGGGTCTGTAGGGGAAGAGACCCAGTACTTC. Protein sequence: CASSPVGSVGEETQYF. This chain uses TRBV5-8 with TRBJ2-5; TRBD1 might be the D (5 bases). Germline lookup yields CDR1 SGHTS and CDR2 YDEGEE. The ends were cut back, 4 bases at V and 3 bases at J, with 19 bases in the middle. CDR3 length equals 16 residues.

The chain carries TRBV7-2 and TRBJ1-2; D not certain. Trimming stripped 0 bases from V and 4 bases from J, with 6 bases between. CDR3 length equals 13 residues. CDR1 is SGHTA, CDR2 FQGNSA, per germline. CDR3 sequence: CASSLAAAYGYTF. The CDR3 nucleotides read TGTGCCAGCAGCTTAGCAGCAGCCTATGGCTACACCTTC. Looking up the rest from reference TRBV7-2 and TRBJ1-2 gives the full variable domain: GAGVSQSPSNKVTEKGKDVELRCDPISGHTALYWYRQSLGQGLEFLIYFQGNSAPDKSGLPSDRFSAERTGGSVSTLTIQRTQQEDSAVYLCASSLAAAYGYTFGSGTRLTVV.

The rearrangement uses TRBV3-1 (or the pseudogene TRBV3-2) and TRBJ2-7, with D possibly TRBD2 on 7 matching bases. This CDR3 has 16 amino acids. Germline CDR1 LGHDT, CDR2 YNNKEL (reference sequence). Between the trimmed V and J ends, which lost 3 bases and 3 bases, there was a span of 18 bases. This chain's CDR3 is CASSQGGAHTNYEQYF. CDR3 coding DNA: TGTGCCAGCAGCCAGGGGGGGGCCCACACCAACTACGAGCAGTACTTC.

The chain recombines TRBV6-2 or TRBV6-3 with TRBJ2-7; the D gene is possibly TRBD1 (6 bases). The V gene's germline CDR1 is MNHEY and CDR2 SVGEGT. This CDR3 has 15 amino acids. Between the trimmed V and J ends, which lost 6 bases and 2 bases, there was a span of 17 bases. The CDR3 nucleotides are TGTGCCAGCAGCAGCACTCAGGGGACCACCTACGAGCAGTACTTC. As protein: CASSSTQGTTYEQYF.

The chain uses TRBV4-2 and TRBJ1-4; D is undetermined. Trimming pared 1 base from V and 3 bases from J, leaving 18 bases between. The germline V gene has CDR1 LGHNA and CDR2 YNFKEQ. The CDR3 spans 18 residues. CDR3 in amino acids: CASSQVGPGGGPNEKLFF. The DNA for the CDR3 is TGTGCCAGCAGCCAAGTAGGCCCGGGTGGCGGGCCTAATGAAAAACTGTTTTTT.

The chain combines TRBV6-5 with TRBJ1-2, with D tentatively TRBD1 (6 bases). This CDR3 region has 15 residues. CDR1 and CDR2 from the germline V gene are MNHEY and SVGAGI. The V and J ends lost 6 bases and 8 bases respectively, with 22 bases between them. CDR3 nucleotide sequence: TGTGCCAGCAGCCCGTTGGGGGGCGTCTCTGGGGGCTACACCTTC. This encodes CASSPLGGVSGGYTF.

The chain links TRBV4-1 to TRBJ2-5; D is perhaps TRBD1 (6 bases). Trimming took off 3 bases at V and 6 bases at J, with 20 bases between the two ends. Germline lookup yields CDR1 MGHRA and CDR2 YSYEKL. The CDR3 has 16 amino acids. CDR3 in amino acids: CASSQPTGTQGKTQYF. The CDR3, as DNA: TGCGCCAGCAGCCAGCCTACCGGGACCCAGGGGAAGACCCAGTACTTC.

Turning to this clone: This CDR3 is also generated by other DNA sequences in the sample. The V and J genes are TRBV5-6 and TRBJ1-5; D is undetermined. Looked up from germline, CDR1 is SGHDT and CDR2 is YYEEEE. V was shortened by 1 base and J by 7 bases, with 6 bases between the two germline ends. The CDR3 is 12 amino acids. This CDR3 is CASSLSGQPQHF. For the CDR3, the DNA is TGTGCCAGCAGCTTGTCGGGACAGCCCCAGCATTTT.

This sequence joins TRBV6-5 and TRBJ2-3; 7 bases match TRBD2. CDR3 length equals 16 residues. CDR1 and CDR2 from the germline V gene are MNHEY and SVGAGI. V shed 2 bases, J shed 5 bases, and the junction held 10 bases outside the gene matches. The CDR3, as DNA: TGTGCCAGCAGTTACATCGGGGGGAAGAGGGGAGATACGCAGTATTTT. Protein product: CASSYIGGKRGDTQYF.